This TCR beta chain was sequenced in a study of cytomegalovirus exposure and HLA in healthy donors (dated by TCRdb to about 2017). In terms of the full investigation: In an earlier analysis of approximately 640 of the donors, 276 Gb of sequence data and 120 million or so unique TCR beta sequences from 180 million or so T cells were reported. The genetic ancestry cluster associated with self-reported Caucasian donors included approximately 85% of the roughly 400 genotyped donors. In the later analysis, no new phenotypic data were used to find candidate immune exposures; instead, reliance was placed on TCR beta sequences and their occurrence across donors. Every discovery cohort repertoire had been produced on one sequencing platform. The study used immunosequencing to profile the T cell repertoires of approximately 690 subjects and linked those repertoires to cytomegalovirus serostatus. An earlier analysis of approximately 640 of the donors applied high-throughput TCR beta sequencing to assess whether each TCR beta V gene segment acted as functional or pseudogenic. The study was designed to test whether signatures of past pathogen exposure could be identified by cataloging public T cell receptors. HLA typing included class I and class II loci at four-digit resolution. On average, roughly 250,000 unique TCR beta nucleotide sequences were sequenced per donor among 398 genotyped donors of the cohort, with 15% to 20% of those sequences being non-productive. About 320 gigabases of sequencing data and tens of millions of unique TCR sequences were included in an early release covering several hundred HLA-typed donors. To predict cytomegalovirus infection status, the study brought together high-throughput TCR immunosequencing, statistical association of individual TCRs with disease status, and machine learning. A separate validation cohort of 90 to 150 different subjects was used in addition to the 666-subject first cohort. A later genetic analysis took genome-wide SNP genotypes for about three fifths of the 666 donors and used that subset as a discovery cohort. Four or five DR-DQ haplotypes were treated as single units for association and clustering because of strong linkage in the cohort. A later analysis re-examined previously published TCR beta repertoires from more than 550 donors and added high-resolution HLA genotyping to investigate patterns of TCR occurrence. The number of typed donors differed by locus: about 620-630 for A, B, C, DRB1 and DQB1; about 520 for DQA1; around 610 for DPA1; and 450 to 480 for DPB1. Alongside the repertoire data, information on donor age, sex, ethnicity and CMV serostatus was compiled. Broader findings and caveats from the paper: The only immune exposure information available for the cohort was CMV serostatus. In vitro tests confirmed that three of the cytomegalovirus-associated TCR beta chains recognize cytomegalovirus antigens. The study listed approximately 150 TCR beta chains as associated with cytomegalovirus. Correlated functional status among segregating V segments might reflect linkage disequilibrium, but an unknown experimental factor could not be ruled out. A later analysis associated about 16,000 TCR beta sequences with specific HLA alleles at a false discovery rate of 0.05. Only TCR beta chains were sequenced in this cohort, and the absence of alpha or paired-chain data limited detectable features. Most TCR sequences were seen in very few donors, while some public TCRs were found in many individuals. A later analysis found that TCR association rates varied across HLA loci, with DRB1 alleles showing the most associated TCRs and HLA-C alleles the fewest. A later analysis found that HLA-associated TCR beta chains were more clonally expanded and had lower generation probabilities than equally common non-associated chains. Cytomegalovirus status was reported to be diagnosed by the classifier with high specificity and sensitivity in both the original and validation cohorts. Roughly uniform sequencing depth across donors was assumed in presence/absence analyses, although this assumption may not hold. Strong co-occurrence of HLA alleles, especially DR and DQ, made assigning TCR associations to individual alleles difficult. According to a later analysis, parvovirus B19, influenza, CMV and Epstein-Barr virus appeared linked to several top co-occurrence clusters. A later analysis found that most CMV-associated TCR beta chains appeared HLA-restricted, with HLA associations seemingly driven largely by CMV exposure. Because counts were too low, roughly 17 rarely observed V segments, including chromosome 9 orphons, were left out of the earlier analysis of approximately 500 of the donors. A later genetic analysis reported fewer N-insertions in productive TCRs among donors in an Asian-associated ancestry cluster than the roughly 640-donor mean. It was suggested by the authors that the approach could potentially be generalized to other disease states and immunological phenotypes. An association between a missense DCLRE1C variant and V-gene and J-gene trimming of TCR beta chains was found in a later genetic analysis and replicated in an independent cohort. Because HLA typing was unavailable for some donors at each locus, only the typed subset was used in association tests. Broadly in line with IMGT annotations, most TCR beta V segments showed up in productive rearrangements about 90% or about 30% of the time in an earlier analysis of approximately 640 of the donors. A further reported finding was that TCR beta sequences accurately predicted the HLA-A and HLA-B alleles for most subjects in the first cohort. A cluster of highly shared sequence variants was judged likely to represent a technical artifact of the sequencing pipeline. The 87-base-pair reads could not distinguish some IMGT-functional V segments, including TRBV6-2 and TRBV6-3, so those segments were excluded.

From its cysteine to its phenylalanine, the CDR3 spans 21 amino acids. The retained sequence is limited to the CDR3, 63 bases, with the frame set at the first base. V is trimmed back by 0 bases and J by 0 bases, and the junction contains 17 bases that no gene match accounts for. The germline V gene provides CDR1 LGHNA and CDR2 YSLEER. The cohort was made up of 500 to 850 healthy bone marrow donors. At the time of sampling, all cohort members were nominally healthy, though unrecorded immune exposures were likely present. The donor was CMV seropositive and belonged to the group of some 290 seropositive cohort members. A peripheral blood sample was collected from each donor, and TCR beta sequencing was performed on peripheral blood mononuclear cells. The Qiagen DNeasy Blood Extraction Kit was used to extract genomic DNA from the blood cell samples. To prepare the library, the immunoSEQ multiplex PCR assay was applied. For the multiplex PCR, a mixture combining 60 forward primers for TCR Vbeta segments and 13 reverse primers for TCR Jbeta segments was used. A multiplex PCR assay on genomic DNA amplified the CDR3 region of rearranged TCR beta genes. The amplified TCR beta libraries were sequenced on the Illumina HiSeq System as 87-base-pair reads. Processing in the source paper ran as follows. Across the 640 or so repertoires, a later analysis counted about 81 million unique TCR beta chains, 9.5 million to 12 million of which were shared by at least two donors. A nearest-neighbor algorithm error-corrected the raw reads and collapsed the reads into unique sequences, merging closely related sequences to remove PCR and sequencing errors. CDR3 sequences were aligned to IMGT reference sequences to assign V, D and J gene segments. For a sequence to be retained, a match of at least six nucleotides to both a V gene segment and a J gene segment was required. Rearrangements were called productive when the CDR3 lacked stop codons and stayed in frame with V and J; all others were non-productive. CDR3 was defined by IMGT convention, running from the second conserved V-encoded cysteine to the conserved J-encoded phenylalanine. Sequences without an unambiguous match to a single V gene segment were excluded from the earlier analysis of approximately 600 of the donors. An earlier analysis of several hundred of the donors called V segments functional above 56.7% productive rearrangements and segregating when the between-donor standard deviation exceeded 5%. A statistical classification framework was developed to diagnose cytomegalovirus status using the catalog of TCR beta chain sequences. In a later analysis, TCR nucleotide sequences were compared against IMGT/GENE-DB human TR gene sequences so that V and J genes could be assigned. In a later analysis, CDR3 sequences and most-parsimonious VDJ recombination scenarios were assigned using the TCRdist pipeline. In a later analysis, every TCR beta chain was defined by the combination of its CDR3 amino acid sequence and its V-gene family, and reads without a unique V-gene family were dropped. To address suspected cross-contamination and a sequencing artifact, a later analysis removed approximately 600 highly shared, low-generation-probability nucleotide sequences. For each public chain, a later analysis derived a clonal expansion index from normalized ranks of inferred template counts within each repertoire. In a later analysis, generation probabilities were computed with a VDJ recombination model fitted to out-of-frame rearrangements, and the resulting probabilities were checked against IGoR. A later analysis scored TCR-TCR, TCR-HLA and TCR-CMV co-occurrence with hypergeometric tests, applying a repertoire-size bias correction to TCR pairs. A later analysis estimated false discovery rates by permuting HLA or CMV assignments 20 times. In a later analysis, co-occurring TCRs were grouped using DBSCAN, with TCRdist sequence similarity added in when clustering inside HLA-allele-positive subsets. Co-occurrence clustering excluded repertoires with fewer than 30,000 or more than 120,000 public chains, plus five with anomalous nucleotide sharing. The table comes from immuneACCESS by way of TCRdb, which keeps in-frame sequences with V and J called. Part of the clones is missing from these tables; in studies checked, under half for an unresolved V gene and the rest for unknown reasons. V and J calls and clone size are those listed in that table; D and trimming were worked out from the DNA. This sample holds approximately 110,000 clones; around 80% were observed only once. Roughly 5% of the sample rests with the top ten.

Worth noting for this clone: What antigen it recognizes has not been identified. Base qualities are not provided; no much larger clone lies one nucleotide away.

Sequences were obtained from PBMCs. The chain is made from TRBV4-3 and TRBJ1-3, with 7 bases aligning to TRBD1. The clonotype comes from a female donor in good health and CMV-seropositive. The DNA sequence is given as TGCGCCAGCAGCCAAGATCTAGCCGGGACAGATCACCTCTTCTCTGGAAACACCATATATTTT. This sequence encodes CASSQDLAGTDHLFSGNTIYF.